This is a list of T cell receptor beta chains from one sample in a study of early T cells in non-severe SARS-CoV-2 infection. One entry per CDR3 protein, called by TCRdb with MiXCR from the 5' RACE reads. This sample has 70,000 to 95,000 distinct CDR3 sequences, with about 11% found just once. The sequenced sample was whole blood. The receptors were sampled from an adult who was a healthcare worker with PCR-confirmed SARS-CoV-2 infection or an uninfected control (not recorded which). Each CDR3 is given without its conserved first and last residue. The size field is filled for only some rows; it gives once, few, many or a size class.

j_gene: TRBJ2-3; v_gene: TRBV7-2; abundance: many; CDR3aa: ASSFGGQDTQY
j_gene: TRBJ2-5; v_gene: TRBV2; abundance: many; CDR3aa: ASSEEETQY
j_gene: TRBJ1-5; v_gene: TRBV2; abundance: -; CDR3aa: ASSDRTGQSNQPQH
j_gene: TRBJ1-1; v_gene: TRBV6-1; abundance: -; CDR3aa: TSPISGTGGLTEAF
j_gene: TRBJ1-6; v_gene: TRBV2; abundance: few; CDR3aa: ASISMGGSNSPLH
j_gene: TRBJ1-4; v_gene: TRBV6-2/TRBV6-3; abundance: many; CDR3aa: ASSSTAEKLF
j_gene: TRBJ2-7; v_gene: TRBV10-1; abundance: many; CDR3aa: ASSDPGYEQY
j_gene: TRBJ2-7; v_gene: TRBV6-2/TRBV6-3; abundance: few; CDR3aa: ASSYPSDRDTYEQY
j_gene: TRBJ2-7; v_gene: TRBV5-1; abundance: -; CDR3aa: ASSLGTAGGEQY
j_gene: TRBJ1-1; v_gene: TRBV7-6; abundance: few; CDR3aa: ASSGGMDTEAF
j_gene: TRBJ1-4; v_gene: TRBV9; abundance: few; CDR3aa: ASSVGRGLLQGTNEKLF
j_gene: TRBJ1-2; v_gene: TRBV12-3/TRBV12-4; abundance: -; CDR3aa: ASSQTGPMGYT
j_gene: TRBJ2-3; v_gene: TRBV5-5; abundance: many; CDR3aa: ASSLRQAVDTQY
j_gene: TRBJ2-3; v_gene: TRBV7-9; abundance: -; CDR3aa: ASSLGGEAQY
j_gene: TRBJ2-1; v_gene: TRBV2; abundance: few; CDR3aa: ASSEDSYNEQF
j_gene: TRBJ2-5; v_gene: TRBV10-1; abundance: -; CDR3aa: ASSESRTAGETQY
j_gene: TRBJ2-7; v_gene: TRBV11-2; abundance: -; CDR3aa: ASSSGTGGYELY
j_gene: TRBJ1-2; v_gene: TRBV12-3/TRBV12-4; abundance: -; CDR3aa: ASSPTTGGLANYGYT
j_gene: TRBJ1-1; v_gene: TRBV5-6; abundance: many; CDR3aa: ASSLGSGGGV
j_gene: TRBJ2-7; v_gene: TRBV28; abundance: many; CDR3aa: ASSSGLVSYEQY
j_gene: TRBJ2-7; v_gene: TRBV4-1; abundance: once; CDR3aa: ASSQDPGSSYEQY
j_gene: TRBJ2-1; v_gene: TRBV7-2; abundance: -; CDR3aa: ASSLVGQGIDEQF
j_gene: TRBJ2-5; v_gene: TRBV29-1; abundance: many; CDR3aa: SVVSGGALKTQY
j_gene: TRBJ2-7; v_gene: TRBV12-5; abundance: many; CDR3aa: ASGWDRGNEQY
j_gene: TRBJ2-1; v_gene: TRBV29-1; abundance: -; CDR3aa: SVLAGDQYNEQF
j_gene: TRBJ1-1; v_gene: TRBV11-2; abundance: few; CDR3aa: ASSLGRMNTEAF
j_gene: TRBJ2-4; v_gene: TRBV29-1; abundance: medium-sized; CDR3aa: SVRQALAKNIQY
j_gene: TRBJ2-7; v_gene: TRBV4-1; abundance: -; CDR3aa: ATRPHSGGTYEQY
j_gene: TRBJ1-2; v_gene: TRBV3-1; abundance: -; CDR3aa: ASSQDAEGYT
j_gene: TRBJ1-4; v_gene: TRBV3-1; abundance: few; CDR3aa: ASGGAETNEKLF
j_gene: TRBJ1-2; v_gene: TRBV6-1; abundance: many; CDR3aa: ASSESAGKGDGYT
j_gene: TRBJ2-3; v_gene: TRBV7-2; abundance: -; CDR3aa: ASSSRGASTDTQY
j_gene: TRBJ2-7; v_gene: TRBV9; abundance: -; CDR3aa: ASSVAKNSYEQY
j_gene: TRBJ2-5; v_gene: TRBV7-3; abundance: few; CDR3aa: ASSPKTGWQETQY
j_gene: TRBJ1-6; v_gene: TRBV11-2; abundance: many; CDR3aa: ASSLGGGTYNSPLH
j_gene: TRBJ2-7; v_gene: TRBV7-6; abundance: many; CDR3aa: ASSLGTSGGSSYEQY
j_gene: TRBJ2-1; v_gene: TRBV27; abundance: many; CDR3aa: ASSPDRFNYNEQF
j_gene: TRBJ2-1; v_gene: TRBV29-1; abundance: -; CDR3aa: SVAPGGQQF
j_gene: TRBJ2-2; v_gene: TRBV7-8; abundance: many; CDR3aa: ASSSERTDSNTGELF
j_gene: TRBJ2-7; v_gene: TRBV5-4; abundance: -; CDR3aa: ASSPRDTNYEQY
j_gene: TRBJ1-1; v_gene: TRBV12-3/TRBV12-4; abundance: few; CDR3aa: ASSNQFTEAF
j_gene: TRBJ2-5; v_gene: TRBV5-1; abundance: -; CDR3aa: ASSQGQGTETQY
j_gene: TRBJ1-2; v_gene: TRBV7-2; abundance: -; CDR3aa: ASSPDPQFGYT
j_gene: TRBJ2-1; v_gene: TRBV7-2; abundance: few; CDR3aa: ASTPGPGEGTDEQF
j_gene: TRBJ1-5; v_gene: TRBV12-3/TRBV12-4; abundance: many; CDR3aa: ASSPGSQGARQPQH
j_gene: TRBJ1-6; v_gene: TRBV5-5; abundance: few; CDR3aa: ASSLARGVAPLH
j_gene: TRBJ2-4; v_gene: TRBV18; abundance: few; CDR3aa: ASSFTGEVQY
j_gene: TRBJ1-2; v_gene: TRBV4-3; abundance: -; CDR3aa: ASSQTHLPGYT
j_gene: TRBJ2-1; v_gene: TRBV14; abundance: many; CDR3aa: ASSQFPSGGYNEQF
j_gene: TRBJ2-2; v_gene: TRBV5-4; abundance: many; CDR3aa: ASSLQVVNTGELF